This entry lists 19 T cell receptor beta chains sequenced from one sample in a study of beta chain features in type 1 diabetes. Every isolated RNA sample was fully reverse transcribed, so sequencing captured expressed TCRB transcripts. Data came from immunoSEQ multiplex PCR; TCRdb stores just in-frame clones and leaves some out. In the table there are 250,000 to 400,000 clones, around 15% of which are singletons. Material: central memory CD4+ T cells from blood. These receptors were collected from a man between 25 and 39 years old in good health.

There are a few counts of this clone. CDR3 loop: CASSLDRQGAASPLHF. The CDR3 region has the DNA TGTGCCAGCAGCTTGGACAGACAGGGGGCGGCCTCACCCCTCCACTTT. The V and J genes are TRBV5-6 and TRBJ1-6; 10 bases align to TRBD1. The CDR3 spans 16 residues. Germline V gives CDR1 SGHDT, CDR2 YYEEEE. Trimming took 0 bases from V and 10 from J; bases not matched to a gene: 7.

The V call is TRBV7-2, the J call TRBJ1-1; D is possibly TRBD1 (6 bases). Trimming cost V 1 base and J 6 bases, with 12 bases left between them. Germline CDR1 and CDR2: SGHTA and FQGNSA. The CDR3 contains 14 residues. The CDR3 DNA reads as TGTGCCAGCAGCTTAGGCGCCCCAGGGGCTGAAGCTTTCTTT. Encoded protein: CASSLGAPGAEAFF.

Details on this clone: At one boundary the junction diverges from the germline segment, which might be a read error. CDR3 in amino acids: CAASRDVATGELFF. The CDR3 region has the DNA TGTGCCGCCAGCAGAGATGTGGCTACCGGGGAGCTGTTTTTT. J is TRBJ2-2 and V is TRBV15; D not resolved. Per the germline V gene, CDR1 is LNHNV and CDR2 is YYDKDF (reference sequence). This CDR3 is 14 amino acids long.

The chain employs TRBV4-3 and TRBJ1-2, with unresolved D. The CDR3 loop spans 13 amino acids. V was pared by 1 base and J by 8 bases, with 11 bases between. Germline-derived CDR1 and CDR2 are LGHNA and YSLEER. The CDR3: CASSQVRGAGYTF. The DNA for the CDR3 is TGCGCCAGCAGCCAAGTTCGTGGTGCCGGCTACACCTTC.

This clone was seen more than once but under ten times. The gene calls are TRBV6-5 and TRBJ2-1, with 8 bases matching TRBD2. The CDR3 has 14 amino acids. CDR1 MNHEY and CDR2 SVGAGI come from the germline V gene. V gave up 5 bases and J gave up 12 bases; unmatched junction bases: 12. The DNA of the CDR3 is TGTGCCAGCAGTGAAGTGAGCGGGGGTAGTGGGCAGTTCTTC. Amino acid sequence: CASSEVSGGSGQFF.

This CDR3 is CATGQGVPKSIETQYF. CDR3 nucleotide sequence: TGTGCCACCGGACAGGGAGTCCCAAAAAGCATAGAGACCCAGTACTTC. This chain joins TRBV19 and TRBJ2-5, with 8 positions matching TRBD1. Germline values: CDR1 LNHDA, CDR2 SQIVND (reference sequence). V was pared by 10 bases and J by 4 bases, with 17 bases of the junction left unmatched. The CDR3 totals 16 residues.

In this sample, this clone turned up a few times. Within the sample, other DNA sequences also encode this same CDR3. The gene calls are TRBV7-2 and TRBJ2-1, with TRBD2 matching over 11 bases. The CDR3 has 15 amino acids. Germline-derived CDR1 and CDR2 are SGHTA and FQGNSA. Unmatched junction bases numbered 1, after V lost 2 bases and J lost 4 bases. The CDR3 nucleotides read TGTGCCAGCAGCTTAACTAGCGGGGGTTACAATGAGCAGTTCTTC. Translated: CASSLTSGGYNEQFF.

The rearrangement joins TRBV5-6 to TRBJ2-1; no reliable D call. Germline CDR1 and CDR2: SGHDT and YYEEEE. The CDR3 spans 13 residues. The V end lost 3 bases, the J end lost 9 bases, and 13 bases lay between the germline ends. The CDR3 is CASSSPRVFEQFF. The CDR3 region has the DNA TGTGCCAGCAGCTCCCCACGAGTTTTTGAGCAGTTCTTC.

There are a few counts of this clone. One end of the junction is discordant with germline, which a read error may explain. This chain uses TRBV30 with TRBJ2-5, with 8 bases that match TRBD1. Germline V gives CDR1 GTSNPN, CDR2 SVGIG (reference sequence). The CDR3 is made up of 15 amino acids. CDR3 nucleotides: TGTGCCCGGAGCCGGGGGACAGGCAACCAAGAGACCCAGTACTTC. As protein: CARSRGTGNQETQYF.

This clone was detected a few times. V usage is TRBV2 and J usage is TRBJ1-3; D gene ambiguous. This CDR3 comprises 13 residues. Germline assignment: CDR1 SNHLY and CDR2 FYNNEI. Trimming shortened V by 2 bases and J by 4 bases, and 6 bases separated the two germline ends. CDR3 in DNA: TGTGCCAGCAGTGAACAGTCGGGAAACACCATATATTTT. It specifies CASSEQSGNTIYF.

The chain carries TRBV9 and TRBJ2-7; D could derive from TRBD1 or TRBD2 (5 bases each). Trimming cost V 3 bases and J 1 base, with 14 bases left between them. The CDR3 extends over 15 amino acids. Germline V lookup: CDR1 SGDLS, CDR2 YYNGEE. The CDR3 region is CASSEKPGPSYEQYF. The CDR3 DNA sequence: TGTGCCAGCAGCGAAAAACCGGGACCTTCCTACGAGCAGTACTTC. Full variable domain (outside the CDR3, taken from reference TRBV9 and TRBJ2-7): DSGVTQTPKHLITATGQRVTLRCSPRSGDLSVYWYQQSLDQGLQFLIQYYNGEERAKGNILERFSAQQFPDLHSELNLSSLELGDSALYFCASSEKPGPSYEQYFGPGTRLTVT.

This clone was seen many times. V usage is TRBV6-5 and J usage is TRBJ2-1; 10 nucleotides match TRBD2. Losses at the gene ends were 7 bases for V and 0 bases for J; bases not matched to a gene: 0. This CDR3 contains 14 residues. Germline values: CDR1 MNHEY, CDR2 SVGAGI. In DNA form, the CDR3 reads TGTGCCAGCACTAGCGGGAGCTCCTACAATGAGCAGTTCTTC. This codes for CASTSGSSYNEQFF.

This clone has just a few counts. This may arise from a read error, as a much more abundant clone is one base away. The V call is TRBV7-7, the J call TRBJ2-2; D ambiguous. Trimming shortened V by 4 bases and J by 5 bases, and 2 bases separated the two germline ends. The CDR3 contains 11 residues. Per the germline V gene, CDR1 is SSHAT and CDR2 is FNYEAQ (reference sequence). CDR3 sequence: CASSYTGELFF. In DNA form, the CDR3 reads TGTGCCAGCAGCTATACCGGGGAGCTGTTTTTT.

V usage is TRBV2 and J usage is TRBJ2-3; D gene uncertain. Trimming shortened V by 5 bases and J by 10 bases, and 13 bases separated the two germline ends. The germline V gene encodes CDR1 SNHLY and CDR2 FYNNEI. This CDR3 contains 12 residues. The CDR3 nucleotides are TGTGCCAGCAGTCCCACCCGTTTGGCGCAGTATTTT. Protein: CASSPTRLAQYF.

The chain links TRBV18 to TRBJ1-2, with 9 nucleotides matching TRBD1. The CDR3 contains 15 residues. The V gene's germline CDR1 is KGHSH and CDR2 LQKENI. The trim removed 1 base at V and 6 bases at J, leaving 6 bases unmatched. The CDR3 bases are TGTGCCAGCTCACCACAAGGGGACAGGGCCAATGGCTACACCTTC. Protein: CASSPQGDRANGYTF.

This clone was recorded many times. The DNA for the CDR3 is TGTGCCATCAGTGCGGGACTAGCGGGAAAGGGTGAGCAGTTCTTC. Translating gives CAISAGLAGKGEQFF. V usage is TRBV10-3 and J usage is TRBJ2-1; TRBD2 aligns across 13 bases. J was trimmed by 9 bases and V by 4 bases; bases with no gene match: 6. The length of the CDR3 is 15 residues. Germline assignment: CDR1 ENHRY and CDR2 SYGVKD.

This clone came up a few times. The chain employs TRBV4-2 and TRBJ1-2, with a possible D match to TRBD1 (5 bases). The CDR3 consists of 13 residues. Trimming stripped 3 bases from V and 3 bases from J, with 8 bases between. Germline V lookup: CDR1 LGHNA, CDR2 YNFKEQ. The CDR3, as DNA: TGTGCCAGCAGCCAGTGGGGGGACTATGGCTACACCTTC. Its translation: CASSQWGDYGYTF.

This chain connects TRBV30 to TRBJ1-1; maybe TRBD1 (5 bases). The CDR3 has 13 residues. V gave up 5 bases and J gave up 7 bases, with 17 bases separating them. CDR1 and CDR2 (germline): GTSNPN, SVGIG (reference sequence). CDR3 sequence (DNA): TGTGCCTGGGACCGGGGACCCGGTGGTGAAGCTTTCTTT. This encodes CAWDRGPGGEAFF.

Here the CDR3 DNA reads TGTGCCAGCAGCCGAATTGACAGGGGTGGTTATGGCTACACCTTC. This sequence encodes CASSRIDRGGYGYTF. The J gene is TRBJ1-2, the V gene TRBV5-4; 8 bases map to TRBD1. Germline lookup yields CDR1 SGHNT and CDR2 YYREEE (reference sequence). J lost 5 bases, V lost 4 bases, and 10 bases had no gene match. The CDR3 covers 15 residues.